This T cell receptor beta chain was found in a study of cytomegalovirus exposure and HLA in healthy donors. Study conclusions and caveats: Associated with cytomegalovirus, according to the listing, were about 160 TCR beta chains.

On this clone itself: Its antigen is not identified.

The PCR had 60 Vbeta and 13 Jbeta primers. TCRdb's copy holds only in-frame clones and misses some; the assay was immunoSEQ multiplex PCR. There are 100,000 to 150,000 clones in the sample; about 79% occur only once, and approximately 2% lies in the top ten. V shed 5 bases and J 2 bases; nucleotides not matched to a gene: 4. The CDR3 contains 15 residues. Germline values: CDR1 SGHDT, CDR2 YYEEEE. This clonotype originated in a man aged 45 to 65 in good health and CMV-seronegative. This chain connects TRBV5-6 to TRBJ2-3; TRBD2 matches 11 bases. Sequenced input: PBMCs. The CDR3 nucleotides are TGTGCCAGCAGTAGACTAGCGGGATACACAGATACGCAGTATTTT. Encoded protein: CASSRLAGYTDTQYF.